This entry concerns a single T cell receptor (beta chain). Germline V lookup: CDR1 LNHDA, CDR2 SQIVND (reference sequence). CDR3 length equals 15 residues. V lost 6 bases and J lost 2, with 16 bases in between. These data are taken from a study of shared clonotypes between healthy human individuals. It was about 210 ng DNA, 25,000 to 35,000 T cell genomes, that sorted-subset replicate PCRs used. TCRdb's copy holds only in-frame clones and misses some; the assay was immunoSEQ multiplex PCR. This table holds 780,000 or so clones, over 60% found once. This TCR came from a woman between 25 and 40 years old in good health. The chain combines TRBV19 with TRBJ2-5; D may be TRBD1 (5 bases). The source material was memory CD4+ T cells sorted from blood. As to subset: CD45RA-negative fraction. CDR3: CASSGSAGIQETQYF. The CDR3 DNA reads TGTGCCAGTAGCGGATCGGCAGGGATACAAGAGACCCAGTACTTC.